This TCR beta chain stems from a study of blood T cells in healthy people across ages. Through a sample-barcoded 5' primer and a J-beta primer mix, a second PCR was run for 7 to 11 cycles. TCRdb re-analysed the 5' RACE reads in MiXCR, keeping a single row per CDR3 protein. In the table there are more than 900,000 distinct CDR3 sequences, roughly 28% of which are singletons. This clonotype was picked up a small number of times. From germline, CDR1 is MDHEN and CDR2 SYDVKM. Trimming stripped 6 bases from V and 5 bases from J, with 14 bases between. This CDR3 has 14 amino acids. The data were also submitted as part of a second study, on T cells of mothers and their children. From that report: Each mother gave over 8.5 million TCR beta CDR3 reads; each child, about 2.8 million.

The sample comprised blood. This chain joins TRBV28 and TRBJ2-1; D is undetermined. This TCR was recovered from a woman between 40 and 55 years old in good health. The CDR3 is CASSTAYRDNEQFF. The CDR3 coding sequence is TGTGCCAGCAGCACCGCGTACCGGGACAATGAGCAGTTCTTC.